This T cell receptor beta chain was sequenced for a study of T cell changes during pregnancy in multiple sclerosis. Measured with immunoSEQ multiplex PCR; TCRdb has only the in-frame clones, and not every one. The data hold around 65,000 clones, with 92% observed a single time. The V gene lost 6 bases and the J gene lost 2 bases, with 15 bases spanning the gap. The CDR3 totals 15 residues. CDR1 SGHTA and CDR2 FQGNSA come from the germline V gene. This TCR was recovered from a female donor in good health, enrolled as a control in a pregnancy study. The sample was peripheral blood, taken in the second trimester of pregnancy. This chain links TRBV7-2 with TRBJ2-3; maybe TRBD2 (5 bases). The CDR3 sequence is CASSKRRWDTDTQYF. The CDR3 DNA is TGTGCCAGCAGTAAGCGGAGGTGGGACACAGATACGCAGTATTTT.